The 31 T cell receptor beta chains presented below share a single source sample, sequenced in a study of radiotherapy plus CTLA-4 blockade in lung cancer. TCRdb keeps only in-frame clones here, not all; method: immunoSEQ multiplex PCR. This repertoire shows fewer than 50,000 clones, 65% to 90% found once; its top ten account for roughly 22%. This specimen consisted of peripheral blood, obtained from a patient treated with radiotherapy plus ipilimumab. These receptors all come from a human donor with non-small cell lung cancer whose response to radiotherapy plus ipilimumab could not be evaluated.

This clone showed up just a few times. The chain employs TRBV4-1 and TRBJ1-4; 8 bases line up with TRBD1. From germline, CDR1 is MGHRA and CDR2 YSYEKL. This CDR3 has 16 residues. Losses at the gene ends were 5 bases for V and 2 bases for J; bases not matched to a gene: 7. The CDR3 region has the DNA TGCGCCAGCAGCTTCACAGGGGGATCGACTAATGAAAAACTGTTTTTT. Protein: CASSFTGGSTNEKLFF.

This chain connects TRBV7-2 to TRBJ1-1; 10 bases line up with TRBD1. CDR1 SGHTA and CDR2 FQGNSA come from the germline V gene. The CDR3 extends over 16 amino acids. With V trimmed by 5 bases and J by 1 base, 7 bases remained unmatched. CDR3 sequence: CASSPGTGVGNTEAFF. The CDR3 DNA sequence: TGTGCCAGCAGCCCCGGGACAGGGGTCGGGAACACTGAAGCTTTCTTT. Looking up the rest from reference TRBV7-2 and TRBJ1-1 gives the full variable domain: GAGVSQSPSNKVTEKGKDVELRCDPISGHTALYWYRQSLGQGLEFLIYFQGNSAPDKSGLPSDRFSAERTGGSVSTLTIQRTQQEDSAVYLCASSPGTGVGNTEAFFGQGTRLTVV.

The V and J genes are TRBV28 and TRBJ1-2; D may be TRBD1 (5 bases). Germline V lookup: CDR1 MDHEN, CDR2 SYDVKM. Trimming stripped 6 bases from V and 0 bases from J, with 17 bases between. The CDR3 runs to 16 residues. CDR3 DNA: TGTGCCAGCAGCCTCGGGGGGACTGCCTCTAACTATGGCTACACCTTC. Amino acids: CASSLGGTASNYGYTF.

This clone was counted a few times. This chain connects TRBV29-1 to TRBJ1-5, with D maybe TRBD1 (6 bases). This CDR3 is 13 amino acids long. Germline CDR1 is SQVTM and CDR2 is ANQGSEA. Deletions cut 6 bases from V and 3 bases from J, with 12 bases between. The CDR3 protein is CSVQQGPNQPQHF. The CDR3 nucleotides are TGCAGCGTACAACAGGGACCCAATCAGCCCCAGCATTTT.

A single count supports this clone. The chain uses TRBV5-4 and TRBJ2-2, with D perhaps matching TRBD2 (5 bases). V was clipped by 4 bases and J by 0 bases, with 10 bases between them. CDR1 SGHNT and CDR2 YYREEE come from the germline V gene (reference sequence). This CDR3 comprises 15 residues. CDR3 nucleotide sequence: TGTGCCAGCAGCCCCACTAGGGCGAACACCGGGGAGCTGTTTTTT. It yields the protein CASSPTRANTGELFF.

Details on this clone: One end of the junction varies from germline; a read error may be responsible. J is TRBJ2-7 and V is TRBV28, with 10 nucleotides matching TRBD1. Germline assignment: CDR1 MDHEN and CDR2 SYDVKM. The length of the CDR3 is 12 residues. The CDR3 sequence is CASSTGQGKIEF. The CDR3 nucleotides read TGTGCCAGCAGCACGGGACAGGGGAAGATTGAGTTC.

This chain joins TRBV2 and TRBJ1-5; no reliable D call. Trimming cost V 1 base and J 8 bases, with 15 bases left between them. CDR1 is SNHLY and CDR2 is FYNNEI in the germline V gene. This CDR3 is built from 15 residues. As DNA, the CDR3 is TGTGCCAGCAGTGAAGAGACACCTCAGCGGAAGCCCCAGCATTTT. The encoded protein is CASSEETPQRKPQHF.

This sequence joins TRBV27 and TRBJ2-7, with D maybe TRBD2 (5 bases). Per the germline V gene, CDR1 is MNHEY and CDR2 is SMNVEV (reference sequence). Trimming removed 5 bases from V and 4 bases from J, with 18 bases in between. The CDR3 has 15 amino acids. The CDR3 sequence is CASSPRGPVTYEQYF. The CDR3 coding sequence is TGTGCCAGCAGTCCCCGCGGGCCAGTGACGTACGAGCAGTACTTC.

The chain has TRBV5-4 and TRBJ2-3; TRBD2 matches 15 bases. The trim removed 4 bases at V and 2 bases at J, leaving 5 bases unmatched. The CDR3 spans 17 residues. Germline V gives CDR1 SGHNT, CDR2 YYREEE (reference sequence). The CDR3 sequence: CASSPGTSGGFTDTQYF. The CDR3 DNA reads as TGTGCCAGCAGCCCCGGGACTAGCGGGGGGTTCACAGATACGCAGTATTTT.

There are a few counts of this clone. This chain uses TRBV6-1 with TRBJ2-5; TRBD2 aligns across 9 bases. CDR1 and CDR2 (germline): MNHNS, SASEGT. This CDR3 comprises 14 residues. Trimming at V came to 6 bases and at J to 5 bases, leaving 7 bases not matched to a gene. DNA for the CDR3: TGTGCCAGCAGAGCGGGACTAGCTCCTGAGACCCAGTACTTC. It specifies CASRAGLAPETQYF.

This clone came up once. This sequence joins TRBV28 and TRBJ2-7, with D unclear. Germline V gene sequence: CDR1 MDHEN, CDR2 SYDVKM. CDR3 length equals 15 residues. Trimming removed 7 bases at V and 2 bases at J, with 18 bases between. CDR3 sequence reads: CASTPTGEFAYEQYF. In DNA, the CDR3 is TGTGCCAGCACCCCCACCGGTGAATTCGCCTACGAGCAGTACTTC.

The rearrangement uses TRBV5-1 and TRBJ2-6; D perhaps matches TRBD1 (6 bases). V was clipped by 6 bases and J by 4 bases, with 17 bases between them. The germline gives CDR1 SGHRS, CDR2 YFSETQ. CDR3 size: 16 residues. The CDR3 spells CASKLGQTAGANVLTF. The CDR3 DNA follows: TGCGCCAGCAAACTGGGACAAACGGCGGGGGCCAACGTCCTGACTTTC.

The chain carries TRBV18 and TRBJ2-5; D remains ambiguous. Trimming stripped 0 bases from V and 2 bases from J, with 7 bases between. The germline V gene encodes CDR1 KGHSH and CDR2 LQKENI. This CDR3 is built from 14 residues. The chain's CDR3 is CASSPPASQETQYF. The DNA for the CDR3 is TGTGCCAGCTCACCACCGGCCAGTCAAGAGACCCAGTACTTC.

CDR3 sequence reads: CASSLGPEGYEQYF. The CDR3 bases are TGTGCCAGCAGTTTAGGGCCAGAGGGCTACGAGCAGTACTTC. The rearrangement uses TRBV28 and TRBJ2-7, with D possibly TRBD2 on 5 matching bases. The CDR3 loop spans 14 amino acids. V dropped 2 bases and J dropped 3 bases, with 11 bases sitting between them. Per germline, CDR1 MDHEN and CDR2 SYDVKM.

This clone appeared a few times. Other DNA variants within this sample encode the same CDR3. CDR3 nucleotide sequence: TGTGCCAGCAGCCCACCTGGGGGAGGGGAGACCCAGTACTTC. It specifies CASSPPGGGETQYF. V and J are TRBV5-4 and TRBJ2-5, with TRBD2 identical over 7 bases. The junction had 8 bases not matched to a gene; V was cut back by 4 bases and J by 5 bases. The CDR3 has 14 amino acids. The germline V gene encodes CDR1 SGHNT and CDR2 YYREEE (reference sequence).

This chain uses TRBV4-1 with TRBJ2-5; 7 bases are shared with TRBD1. The DNA end is more similar to TRBJ2-7, so the J call may be wrong. The germline CDR1 and CDR2 sequences are MGHRA and YSYEKL. This CDR3 spans 14 amino acids. As DNA, the CDR3 is TGCGCCAGCAGCCAGACGGGACAGACCTACGAGCAGTACTTC. Translating gives CASSQTGQTYEQYF.

The chain joins TRBV28 to TRBJ1-6; D unresolved. Per the germline V gene, CDR1 is MDHEN and CDR2 is SYDVKM. The CDR3 runs to 13 residues. The V end lost 5 bases, the J end lost 5 bases, and 7 bases lay between the germline ends. The CDR3 nucleotides are TGTGCCAGCAGTCTCGGGAATAATTCACCCCTCCACTTT. Translation: CASSLGNNSPLHF.

The chain joins TRBV7-3 to TRBJ2-2, with a tentative D call TRBD1 (6 bases). Germline-derived CDR1 and CDR2 are SGHTA and FQGTGA. V was clipped by 3 bases and J by 6 bases, with 8 bases between them. The CDR3 runs to 13 residues. CDR3 sequence reads: CASSLGASGELFF. CDR3 nucleotides: TGTGCCAGCAGCTTGGGGGCCTCCGGGGAGCTGTTTTTT. Looking up the rest from reference TRBV7-3 and TRBJ2-2 gives the full variable domain: GAGVSQTPSNKVTEKGKYVELRCDPISGHTALYWYRQSLGQGPEFLIYFQGTGAADDSGLPNDRFFAVRPEGSVSTLKIQRTERGDSAVYLCASSLGASGELFFGEGSRLTVL.

This clone was seen once. Distinct nucleotide sequences in the sample also encode this CDR3. The chain couples TRBV5-1 to TRBJ2-1; D perhaps matches TRBD2 (5 bases). V lost 0 bases and J lost 0, with 13 bases in between. Germline CDR1 and CDR2: SGHRS and YFSETQ. The CDR3 consists of 17 residues. The CDR3 DNA reads TGCGCCAGCAGCTTGGAAGGGAGCGGAAGCTCCTACAATGAGCAGTTCTTC. It encodes CASSLEGSGSSYNEQFF.

The chain combines TRBV6-6 with TRBJ1-4; TRBD1 might be the D (6 bases). CDR3 length: 14 amino acids. Germline V CDR1 and CDR2: MNHNY, SVGAGI (reference sequence). Trimming stripped 2 bases from V and 2 bases from J, with 6 bases between. CDR3 coding DNA: TGTGCCAGCAGTTACCAGGGGACTAATGAAAAACTGTTTTTT. Amino acid sequence: CASSYQGTNEKLFF.

In DNA form, the CDR3 reads TGTGCCAGCAGGGGGTCACGGGGGGCGCGGGCCCAGCCCCAGCATTTT. Protein sequence: CASRGSRGARAQPQHF. The chain has TRBV28 and TRBJ1-5, with D possibly TRBD1 on 6 matching bases. V was clipped by 6 bases and J by 7 bases, with 22 bases between them. This CDR3 comprises 16 residues. Germline V gene lookup returns CDR1 MDHEN and CDR2 SYDVKM.

V gene TRBV28 combines with J gene TRBJ1-1, with TRBD1 as a possible D gene (6 bases). V was clipped by 6 bases and J by 2 bases, with 13 bases between them. Germline CDR1 and CDR2: MDHEN and SYDVKM. This CDR3 has 14 residues. CDR3 sequence (DNA): TGTGCCAGCAGAACAGGGCAATTTAACACTGAAGCTTTCTTT. Translation: CASRTGQFNTEAFF.

The V call is TRBV15, the J call TRBJ2-1; maybe TRBD2 (6 bases). Germline-derived CDR1 and CDR2 are LNHNV and YYDKDF (reference sequence). CDR3 length equals 17 residues. V lost 3 bases, J lost 7 bases, and 22 bases lay in between. The CDR3 sequence: CATSSTVAARMENEQFF. The DNA of the CDR3 is TGTGCCACCAGCAGTACCGTAGCGGCCAGGATGGAAAATGAGCAGTTCTTC.

The chain uses TRBV7-8 and TRBJ2-7, with a possible D match to TRBD2 (5 bases). The ends were cut back, 0 bases at V and 4 bases at J, with 16 bases in the middle. The CDR3 loop spans 16 amino acids. In germline, CDR1 is SGHVS, CDR2 FQNEAQ. The CDR3 DNA sequence: TGTGCCAGCAGCTTAGCGCAACCGGCACTAGTTTACGAGCAGTACTTC. This gives the protein CASSLAQPALVYEQYF.

The chain uses TRBV28 and TRBJ1-2; weak D call: TRBD1 (6 bases). The germline V gene has CDR1 MDHEN and CDR2 SYDVKM. Trimming left V 6 bases short and J 6 bases short, with 14 bases between. This CDR3 is built from 13 residues. In DNA form, the CDR3 reads TGTGCCAGCAGGGACGGGGGGGCGCATGGCTACACCTTC. This codes for CASRDGGAHGYTF.

This chain links TRBV10-3 with TRBJ2-2; no reliable D call. Trimming cost V 5 bases and J 6 bases, with 13 bases left between them. The germline V gene has CDR1 ENHRY and CDR2 SYGVKD. This CDR3 is built from 14 residues. The CDR3 loop reads CAISLPGPSGELFF. CDR3 coding DNA: TGTGCCATCAGTCTTCCGGGTCCTTCCGGGGAGCTGTTTTTT.

This rearrangement joins TRBV5-8 to TRBJ2-5; D is unclear. The V and J ends lost 3 bases and 5 bases respectively, with 17 bases between them. The germline V gene encodes CDR1 SGHTS and CDR2 YDEGEE. This CDR3 spans 15 amino acids. As DNA, the CDR3 is TGTGCCAGCAGCTCCAGCCAGTACTATGGGGAGACCCAGTACTTC. Translated: CASSSSQYYGETQYF.

The J gene is TRBJ2-7, the V gene TRBV7-9; no reliable D call. The germline gives CDR1 SEHNR, CDR2 FQNEAQ (reference sequence). V was shortened by 1 base and J by 8 bases, with 6 bases between the two germline ends. This CDR3 has 11 amino acids. CDR3 loop: CASSLDTKQYF. In DNA, the CDR3 is TGTGCCAGCAGCTTAGACACAAAGCAGTACTTC.

The V and J genes are TRBV5-1 and TRBJ2-7; D may be TRBD2 (5 bases). Germline loops: CDR1 SGHRS, CDR2 YFSETQ. V lost 0 bases to trimming and J lost 5 bases, with 6 bases between them. The CDR3 is made up of 12 amino acids. The CDR3 DNA follows: TGCGCCAGCAGCTTGGGGGGAGACGAGCAGTACTTC. This encodes CASSLGGDEQYF.

This clone was seen a few times. CDR3 DNA sequence: TGTGCCAGCAGTTTAAGACAGTACAATCAGCCCCAGCATTTT. It specifies CASSLRQYNQPQHF. This chain links TRBV28 with TRBJ1-5, with D tentatively TRBD1 (5 bases). Germline V gene sequence: CDR1 MDHEN, CDR2 SYDVKM. V was cut by 2 bases and J by 3 bases, with 8 bases left in between. The CDR3 spans 14 residues.

The CDR3 DNA is TGTGCCAGTAGCACAGGGTCTCGAGAAAAACTGTTTTTT. Translated, it gives CASSTGSREKLFF. The V and J genes are TRBV19 and TRBJ1-4; D is perhaps TRBD1 (6 bases). Germline values: CDR1 LNHDA, CDR2 SQIVND (reference sequence). This CDR3 is built from 13 residues. V dropped 6 bases and J dropped 8 bases, with 13 bases sitting between them.